This T cell receptor beta chain was identified during a study of cytomegalovirus exposure and HLA in healthy donors. Study information: Findings of an earlier analysis included about 120 million unique TCR beta sequences from some 180 million T cells.

Of note for this clone: Its antigen is not identified.

The PCR made use of 60 Vbeta and 13 Jbeta primers. The table came from immunoSEQ multiplex PCR; TCRdb's copy has only in-frame clones and leaves some out. Of approximately 93,000 clones listed, more than 70% are singletons. Notes on the study in general: A later analysis reported that several of the most significant clusters appeared to be linked to common viral pathogens, among them Epstein-Barr virus. Most TCRs appeared rarely, but some public TCRs recurred in many donors. CMV antigen specificity was confirmed in vitro for a few CMV-associated chains.

CDR1 is SQVTM, CDR2 ANQGSEA, per germline. After removal of 5 bases from V and 6 bases from J, the junction contained 5 bases not matched to a gene. The CDR3 is made up of 13 amino acids. Source material: PBMCs. This clonotype was obtained from a woman aged 40 to 50 in good health and CMV-seronegative. The chain uses TRBV29-1 and TRBJ2-2, with 8 nucleotides matching TRBD1. The CDR3 region is CSVTWTGSGELFF. The CDR3 coding sequence is TGCAGCGTTACCTGGACAGGGTCCGGGGAGCTGTTTTTT.